Listed below are T cell receptor beta chains from one sample, sequenced in a study of blood T cell repertoires in COVID-19. This table comes from immunoSEQ multiplex PCR, and its TCRdb copy is limited to in-frame clones, with some not included. The sample lists a few hundred thousand clones, around 90% occurring once. What was sequenced was peripheral blood. Receptors originate from a woman between 45 and 65 years old with COVID-19, enrolled during active disease. The CDR3 runs from the conserved cysteine through the conserved F or W. D genes are given only for firm matches. Clone size is not always given. Where it is, it says once, few, many or a class for expanded clones.

j_gene: TRBJ2-1; abundance: NA; v_gene: TRBV9; d_gene: TRBD2; CDR3aa: CASSHRGLAGGGYNEQFF; CDR3nt: TGTGCCAGCAGCCACCGCGGACTAGCGGGAGGTGGCTACAATGAGCAGTTCTTC
j_gene: TRBJ2-3; abundance: NA; v_gene: TRBV5-1; d_gene: NA; CDR3aa: CASSLLGALADTQYF; CDR3nt: TGCGCCAGCAGCTTGTTGGGGGCGCTTGCAGATACGCAGTATTTT
j_gene: TRBJ2-7; abundance: NA; v_gene: TRBV27; d_gene: NA; CDR3aa: CASRSGTFSSLSYEQYF; CDR3nt: TGTGCCAGCCGGTCGGGGACATTTTCGTCCCTCTCCTACGAGCAGTACTTC
j_gene: TRBJ1-1; abundance: NA; v_gene: TRBV13; d_gene: TRBD1; CDR3aa: CASSIWTGRIKAFF; CDR3nt: TGTGCCAGCAGCATTTGGACAGGCCGGATCAAAGCTTTCTTT
j_gene: TRBJ1-2; abundance: few; v_gene: TRBV14; d_gene: NA; CDR3aa: CASSQVIGQLYGYTF; CDR3nt: TGTGCCAGCAGCCAAGTGATTGGACAGCTCTATGGCTACACCTTC
j_gene: TRBJ2-7; abundance: NA; v_gene: TRBV5-1; d_gene: TRBD1; CDR3aa: CASSSGTGVFEQYF; CDR3nt: TGCGCCAGCAGTTCCGGGACAGGGGTGTTCGAGCAGTACTTC
j_gene: TRBJ2-7; abundance: NA; v_gene: TRBV7-8; d_gene: TRBD2; CDR3aa: CATTPRAGEPYEQYF; CDR3nt: TGTGCCACCACCCCAAGGGCGGGAGAACCCTACGAGCAGTACTTC
j_gene: TRBJ2-5; abundance: once; v_gene: TRBV5-1; d_gene: NA; CDR3aa: CASSLEAAYQETQYF; CDR3nt: TGCGCCAGCAGCTTGGAAGCGGCGTACCAAGAGACCCAGTACTTC
j_gene: TRBJ1-3; abundance: NA; v_gene: TRBV6-2/TRBV6-3; d_gene: NA; CDR3aa: CASSLFGGALGNTIYF; CDR3nt: TGTGCCAGCAGTCTCTTTGGGGGGGCGCTTGGAAACACCATATATTTT
j_gene: TRBJ2-3; abundance: NA; v_gene: TRBV9; d_gene: NA; CDR3aa: CASSVAGFFDTQYF; CDR3nt: TGTGCCAGCAGCGTGGCGGGGTTTTTCGATACGCAGTATTTT
j_gene: TRBJ1-2; abundance: NA; v_gene: TRBV18; d_gene: TRBD1; CDR3aa: CASSPQGQGYYGYTF; CDR3nt: TGTGCCAGCTCACCGCAAGGACAGGGGTACTATGGCTACACCTTC
j_gene: TRBJ2-1; abundance: NA; v_gene: TRBV25-1; d_gene: NA; CDR3aa: CASEGSTRVVNEQFF; CDR3nt: TGTGCCAGCGAGGGTAGTACGCGGGTGGTTAATGAGCAGTTCTTC
j_gene: TRBJ2-7; abundance: NA; v_gene: TRBV19; d_gene: NA; CDR3aa: CASSLTGYYEQYF; CDR3nt: TGTGCCAGTAGCCTTACCGGGTACTACGAGCAGTACTTC
j_gene: TRBJ1-1; abundance: NA; v_gene: TRBV18; d_gene: TRBD1; CDR3aa: CASSPLWTGSTEAFF; CDR3nt: TGTGCCAGCTCACCACTTTGGACAGGGAGCACTGAAGCTTTCTTT
j_gene: TRBJ2-1; abundance: NA; v_gene: TRBV19; d_gene: TRBD2; CDR3aa: CASSKGLAGGGDEQFF; CDR3nt: TGTGCCAGTAGTAAGGGACTAGCGGGGGGTGGGGATGAGCAGTTCTTC
j_gene: TRBJ2-1; abundance: NA; v_gene: TRBV29-1; d_gene: NA; CDR3aa: CSARTDYNEQFF; CDR3nt: TGCAGCGCTCGGACAGATTACAATGAGCAGTTCTTC
j_gene: TRBJ1-1; abundance: once; v_gene: TRBV27; d_gene: NA; CDR3aa: CASSLDPRFNTEAFF; CDR3nt: TGTGCCAGCAGTTTAGACCCCAGGTTCAACACTGAAGCTTTCTTT
j_gene: TRBJ2-3; abundance: NA; v_gene: TRBV9; d_gene: TRBD2; CDR3aa: CASSVEGAGGPQDTQYF; CDR3nt: TGTGCCAGCAGCGTAGAGGGAGCGGGAGGGCCTCAAGATACGCAGTATTTT